Each of the 16 T cell receptor beta chains below was sequenced from the same sample in a study of T cell repertoires in aging, cancer and after chemotherapy. TRB rearrangements spanning V, D and J were amplified using mixed TRB-A/B primers. TCRdb re-called the multiplex PCR reads with MiXCR, one entry per CDR3 protein. The sample has about 1,200 distinct CDR3 sequences, approximately 26% seen once. Amplification of TCR beta used genomic DNA extracted from peripheral blood. Sequences were obtained from blood. The source is a human donor with a solid tumor.

The rearrangement joins TRBV12-3 or TRBV12-4 to TRBJ1-1; 9 nucleotides agree with TRBD1. This CDR3 has 14 amino acids. With 3 bases clipped from V and 7 bases from J, the junction kept 6 bases outside the gene matches. The CDR3 DNA reads TGTGCCAGCAGTTTCATGGGACAGGGCGGTGAAGCTTTCTTT. It yields the protein CASSFMGQGGEAFF.

Within the sample, this clonotype is medium-sized. V is TRBV10-3 and J is TRBJ2-3; D call uncertain. V was pared by 6 bases and J by 6 bases, with 10 bases between. This CDR3 region has 12 residues. From germline, CDR1 is ENHRY and CDR2 SYGVKD. In DNA, the CDR3 is TGTGCCATCAGGTCTACTGGGGATACGCAGTATTTT. Residues: CAIRSTGDTQYF.

Within the sample, this clonotype is large (0.1 to 1%). The rearrangement links TRBV7-6 to TRBJ2-1; D possibly corresponds to TRBD1 (5 bases). The germline V and J ends were trimmed by 1 base and 0 bases, with 7 bases remaining between them. This CDR3 has 15 residues. The germline gives CDR1 SGHVS, CDR2 FNYEAQ. The DNA of the CDR3 is TGTGCCAGCAGCTTAGACAGGAGCTCCTACAATGAGCAGTTCTTC. Amino acids: CASSLDRSSYNEQFF.

This clonotype was recorded a few times. The J gene is TRBJ2-2, the V gene TRBV6-1, with TRBD2 as a possible D gene (5 bases). Germline CDR1 reads MNHNS; CDR2 reads SASEGT. Trimming removed 0 bases from V and 7 bases from J, with 18 bases in between. The CDR3 contains 17 residues. The CDR3 loop is CASSEALSPSKFGELFF. The CDR3 DNA reads TGTGCCAGCAGTGAAGCGCTTTCCCCTAGCAAGTTCGGGGAGCTGTTTTTT.

Only a few counts were recorded for this clonotype. This chain joins TRBV6-5 and TRBJ2-1; the match to TRBD2 covers 9 bases. The CDR3 sequence is 16 residues long. The V and J ends lost 4 bases and 7 bases, in that order; junction bases with no gene match: 11. Germline V gene sequence: CDR1 MNHEY, CDR2 SVGAGI. The CDR3 region is CASSSHEGGGGNEQFF. The DNA of the CDR3 is TGTGCCAGCAGTTCGCACGAGGGCGGGGGGGGGAATGAGCAGTTCTTC.

This clonotype has just a few counts. CDR3 in amino acids: CASRILGISTDTQYF. The CDR3 DNA is TGTGCCAGCCGAATACTGGGGATTAGCACAGATACGCAGTATTTT. The chain recombines TRBV27 with TRBJ2-3; no definite D call. Deletions cut 8 bases from V and 0 bases from J, with 15 bases between. Germline-derived CDR1 and CDR2 are MNHEY and SMNVEV (reference sequence). The CDR3 contains 15 residues.

This clonotype was seen a handful of times. This rearrangement joins TRBV11-2 to TRBJ2-1, with D perhaps matching TRBD1 or TRBD2 (5 bases each). V lost 3 bases, J lost 6 bases, and 15 bases lay in between. Germline V gene lookup returns CDR1 SGHAT and CDR2 FQNNGV. The CDR3 is 15 amino acids. The CDR3 region has the DNA TGTGCCAGCAGCTTGGGACCTAGTGGTGGCAATGAGCAGTTCTTC. This sequence encodes CASSLGPSGGNEQFF.

This clonotype is large in the sample. V and J are TRBV7-9 and TRBJ2-7; unclear D gene. Germline CDR1 and CDR2: SEHNR and FQNEAQ (reference sequence). This CDR3 has 13 amino acids. V was shortened by 1 base and J by 3 bases, with 7 bases between the two germline ends. In DNA, the CDR3 is TGTGCCAGCAGCTTAGGGGGATTCTACGAGCAGTACTTC. Its protein is CASSLGGFYEQYF.

In its sample, this clonotype is medium-sized. The V call is TRBV6-5, the J call TRBJ2-1; 8 bases are a match to TRBD2. The CDR3 length is 15 residues. Unmatched junction bases numbered 3, after V lost 0 bases and J lost 5 bases. The germline gives CDR1 MNHEY, CDR2 SVGAGI. In DNA, the CDR3 is TGTGCCAGCAGTTACTCGGGTAGCGGGAACAATGAGCAGTTCTTC. It encodes CASSYSGSGNNEQFF.

As regards this clonotype: This may be a read error, as it is one base from a much larger clone. The J gene is TRBJ2-6, the V gene TRBV15, with TRBD1 as a possible D gene (5 bases). Germline V gene lookup returns CDR1 LNHNV and CDR2 YYDKDF (reference sequence). The CDR3 has 19 residues. The chain's CDR3 is CATSSEYRAPNSGANFLTF. The DNA for the CDR3 is TGTGCCACCAGCAGTGAATACCGGGCCCCTAACTCTGGGGCCAACTTCCTGACTTTC. Together with reference TRBV15 and TRBJ2-6, the CDR3 gives the full variable domain: DAMVIQNPRYQVTQFGKPVTLSCSQTLNHNVMYWYQQKSSQAPKLLFHYYDKDFNNEADTPDNFQSRRPNTSFCFLDIRSPGLGDTAMYLCATSSEYRAPNSGANFLTFGAGSRLTVL.

The chain is built from TRBV27 and TRBJ1-1; TRBD1 might be the D (5 bases). The CDR3 is 15 amino acids. From germline, CDR1 is MNHEY and CDR2 SMNVEV (reference sequence). The V gene lost 2 bases and the J gene lost 0 bases, with 10 bases spanning the gap. The CDR3 protein is CASSLGWDLNTEAFF. The CDR3 nucleotides are TGTGCCAGCAGTTTAGGCTGGGACTTGAACACTGAAGCTTTCTTT.

This clonotype counts as medium-sized. The chain recombines TRBV6-1 with TRBJ2-3; 14 bases agree with TRBD2. The CDR3 totals 15 residues. The V segment lost 4 bases and the J segment 4 bases; nucleotides outside the gene matches: 1. Per the germline V gene, CDR1 is MNHNS and CDR2 is SASEGT. CDR3: CASSGLAGGPDTQYF. The CDR3 coding sequence is TGTGCCAGCAGTGGACTAGCGGGAGGGCCAGATACGCAGTATTTT.

The chain couples TRBV5-1 to TRBJ1-1; TRBD1 is a possible D gene (5 bases). The germline V gene encodes CDR1 SGHRS and CDR2 YFSETQ. V was shortened by 3 bases and J by 0 bases, with 15 bases between the two germline ends. This CDR3 contains 16 residues. The CDR3: CASSSAIRGLNTEAFF. The CDR3 bases are TGCGCCAGCAGCTCGGCCATAAGGGGCCTGAACACTGAAGCTTTCTTT.

This clonotype is judged medium-sized. This chain connects TRBV6-5 to TRBJ1-4; perhaps TRBD1 as D (5 bases). The V end lost 0 bases, the J end lost 0 bases, and 11 bases lay between the germline ends. CDR3 length equals 17 residues. Germline V gene sequence: CDR1 MNHEY, CDR2 SVGAGI. The CDR3 DNA reads as TGTGCCAGCAGTTACTCGAGTCTGGGGCCAACTAATGAAAAACTGTTTTTT. The encoded protein is CASSYSSLGPTNEKLFF.

Comments on this clonotype: Because it lacks the conserved phenylalanine or tryptophan at the end, this CDR3 is likely a read error. This chain connects TRBV5-1 to TRBJ2-7, with 10 bases identical to TRBD1. The CDR3 totals 14 residues. Germline V CDR1 and CDR2: SGHRS, YFSETQ. Germline trimming cut 4 bases from V and 5 bases from J; bases unmatched to any gene: 6. The CDR3 spells CASSTGTGVHEQYL. DNA of the CDR3: TGCGCCAGCAGCACGGGGACAGGGGTCCACGAGCAGTACCTC.

This chain connects TRBV29-1 to TRBJ2-1; 14 bases align to TRBD2. Germline CDR1 and CDR2: SQVTM and ANQGSEA. CDR3 length: 15 amino acids. Germline trimming cut 7 bases from V and 7 bases from J; bases unmatched to any gene: 9. The DNA of the CDR3 is TGCAGCGGTACCGGGACTAGCGGGAGAGGTAATGAGCAGTTCTTC. Translating it yields CSGTGTSGRGNEQFF.